These 9 T cell receptor beta chains were all obtained from the same sample, sequenced in a study of T cell clonotyping in hematopoietic cell transplantation (dated by TCRdb to the early 2020s). The time point label of this sample denotes: 100 days after allo-HCT. Libraries were made using the immunoSEQ multiplex PCR assay. TCRdb stores this immuneACCESS table with in-frame sequences only. Part of the clones is absent; in the studies checked, under half of the shortfall reflects unresolved V genes, and no reason is known for the rest. The sample records around 15,000 clones, approximately 81% of which are singletons. 4% to 4.5% of the sample is taken by the ten largest. The input for sequencing was PBMCs, taken 100 days after allogeneic stem cell transplant. The receptors originated from a male patient aged 55 to 69 who had an allogeneic stem cell transplant from a related donor, so the T cells may come from the graft donor. Some clones in this sample may be carry-over from other donors' samples.

Here the CDR3 DNA reads TGTGCCAGCAGCCACCGGGGCCCCTACGAGCAGTACTTC. Its translation: CASSHRGPYEQYF. The chain joins TRBV13 to TRBJ2-7, with D possibly being TRBD1 or TRBD2 (5 bases each). This CDR3 comprises 13 residues. The germline V gene encodes CDR1 PRHDT and CDR2 FYEKMQ (reference sequence). The V gene lost 5 bases and the J gene lost 2 bases, with 10 bases spanning the gap.

V is TRBV6-1 and J is TRBJ1-1; D gene ambiguous. The CDR3 contains 14 residues. Germline V CDR1 and CDR2: MNHNS, SASEGT. The V end was cut by 3 bases, the J end by 1 base, with 9 bases between. CDR3 amino acids: CASSDGHSNTEAFF. The CDR3 coding sequence is TGTGCCAGCAGTGATGGGCACTCGAACACTGAAGCTTTCTTT.

The chain recombines TRBV7-6 with TRBJ1-1; TRBD1 matches 7 bases. The germline CDR1 and CDR2 sequences are SGHVS and FNYEAQ. This CDR3 spans 15 amino acids. V dropped 5 bases and J dropped 0; count of bases not matched to a gene: 6. The CDR3 DNA reads as TGTGCCAGCAGCCGGCGGGACAGAATGAACACTGAAGCTTTCTTT. Protein sequence: CASSRRDRMNTEAFF.

The V call is TRBV5-6, the J call TRBJ1-2; D unresolved. Deletions cut 2 bases from V and 0 bases from J, with 8 bases between. Per the germline V gene, CDR1 is SGHDT and CDR2 is YYEEEE. The CDR3 runs to 14 residues. The CDR3 coding sequence is TGTGCCAGCAGCTTCATTTCACCTAACTATGGCTACACCTTC. The encoded protein is CASSFISPNYGYTF.

The chain employs TRBV7-3 and TRBJ2-2, with D maybe TRBD1 (5 bases). With 5 bases removed from V and 1 base from J, the gap between germline ends came to 8 bases. The CDR3 is 14 amino acids. CDR1 is SGHTA and CDR2 is FQGTGA in the germline V gene. DNA for the CDR3: TGTGCCAGCAGCCCTACAGGGAACACCGGGGAGCTGTTTTTT. Translating gives CASSPTGNTGELFF.

A few counts support this clone. The chain employs TRBV2 and TRBJ1-5; TRBD1 is a possible D gene (5 bases). This CDR3 spans 15 amino acids. Germline CDR1 is SNHLY and CDR2 is FYNNEI. Trimming took off 3 bases at V and 2 bases at J, with 11 bases between the two ends. CDR3 region: CASSDRVEGNQPQHF. CDR3 DNA: TGTGCCAGCAGTGACAGGGTTGAGGGCAATCAGCCCCAGCATTTT.

V usage is TRBV6-1 and J usage is TRBJ1-5; D ambiguous. Germline CDR1 is MNHNS and CDR2 is SASEGT. This CDR3 comprises 14 residues. Trimming left V 4 bases short and J 9 bases short, with 16 bases between. In nucleotides, the CDR3 is TGTGCCAGCAGTGTGGCGGGAGTTGATTCGCCCCAGCATTTT. It is translated as CASSVAGVDSPQHF.

The chain uses TRBV6-5 and TRBJ1-2; possibly TRBD1 for D (6 bases). The ends were cut back, 3 bases at V and 4 bases at J, with 9 bases in the middle. CDR3 length: 13 amino acids. The V gene's germline CDR1 is MNHEY and CDR2 SVGAGI. The CDR3 DNA is TGTGCCAGCAGTTATAGGGACACCTATGGCTACACCTTC. It specifies CASSYRDTYGYTF.

The chain joins TRBV5-1 to TRBJ1-3; D possibly corresponds to TRBD1 (5 bases). The CDR3 is 13 residues long. Deletions cut 0 bases from V and 4 bases from J, with 5 bases between. Looked up from germline, CDR1 is SGHRS and CDR2 is YFSETQ. The CDR3 DNA follows: TGCGCCAGCAGCTTGGGACAGGGAAACACCATATATTTT. This gives the protein CASSLGQGNTIYF.